Listed below are T cell receptor beta chains from one sample, sequenced in a study of T cells after yellow fever vaccination. TCRdb processed the 5' RACE reads anew with MiXCR; each CDR3 protein has one entry. The profile covers 200,000 to 300,000 distinct CDR3 sequences, with 10% to 15% appearing a single time and about 0.51% taken by the ten largest. Material: CD4+ T cells sorted from PBMCs, obtained 45 days after the yellow fever booster vaccination. The receptors were gathered from a man in his thirties or forties who received the YFV17D yellow fever vaccine. Both conserved end residues are trimmed from each CDR3. A row's size may be missing; if present it is once, few, many or a size class.

v_call	clone_size	cdr3_aa
TRBV6-5	few	ASSYKAGGFYNEQF
TRBV29-1	NA	SARRVAGPDSQY
TRBV5-6	NA	ASSSQGPYNEQF
TRBV3-1	NA	ASSQLSGDTEAF
TRBV29-1	NA	SGGVSGSSQETQY
TRBV18	many	ASSPNPTGLVGEQY
TRBV30	many	AWSVFTRTYEQY
TRBV29-1	few	SVAPLTGELF
TRBV7-2	NA	ASSLGGAEPAYNEQF
TRBV4-3	NA	ASSQGLDRANEQY
TRBV12-3/TRBV12-4	few	ASSLGLAGGSQAPEQY
TRBV6-5	few	ASSSPGTPESDTQY
TRBV12-3/TRBV12-4	few	ASSTGFSYEQY
TRBV20-1	many	SAKREGTISTDTQY
TRBV5-5	few	ASSWTDNQPQH
TRBV7-2	NA	ASTVTGHFTDTQY
TRBV5-1	NA	ASSLEGGVETQY
TRBV4-3	few	ASSQGPGQGAYTQY